The present T cell receptor beta chain was sequenced within a study of blood T cell repertoires in COVID-19. V gave up 1 base and J gave up 6 bases, with 16 bases separating them. Germline V lookup: CDR1 LGHNA, CDR2 YNFKEQ. This CDR3 is built from 17 residues. Clones were read by immunoSEQ multiplex PCR, and TCRdb kept only the in-frame ones, dropping some. Among approximately 490,000 clones, approximately 90% were seen once, and the ten largest hold 7% to 10%. This clone was detected only once. The study recruited people aged 18 to 89 years across 24 US areas. Material for sequencing was PBMCs or T cells enriched from blood (not recorded which). This TCR was sampled from a woman in her fifties or sixties who had recovered from COVID-19. This sequence joins TRBV4-2 and TRBJ1-6; D uncertain. In DNA, the CDR3 is TGTGCCAGCAGCCAAGGATACTATTCGGGATTTAATTCACCCCTCCACTTT. Amino acids: CASSQGYYSGFNSPLHF.